Detailed here is one TCR beta chain. This clone appeared once. Its antigen specificity is not known. No base qualities exist here, and no much larger clone lies one base off it. This sample was taken from a study of T cell responses to AZD1222 COVID-19 vaccine (dated by TCRdb to 2020 to 2022). Some background on the complete study: TCR sequencing was performed for roughly 250 trial participants, of whom around 210 were given two doses of AZD1222 and around 25 were given two doses of MenACWY control vaccine. Trial participants were enrolled into age subgroups of 18-55, 56-69 and 70-plus years, which contained about 150, 28 and 57 TCR-sequenced participants, respectively.

The CDR3 regions of human TCRbeta chains were subjected to immunosequencing. Under the source paper's analysis protocol: Repertoire TCRs were matched against a reference library of SARS-CoV-2-specific TCRs generated with the MIRA antigen-specificity platform. Breadth was defined as the fraction of unique TCRs that were SARS-CoV-2-associated, and depth was defined as the fraction of total T cells that were SARS-CoV-2-associated. Using the MIRA data, each spike-specific TCR was assigned both to the spike region to which the TCR was reactive and to a CD4 or CD8 class. Log10-transformed breadth and depth values were compared by one-way ANOVA with Sidak's multiple comparisons tests. In its TCRdb copy, this immuneACCESS table keeps in-frame sequences only and misses some clones. Where compared with another copy, unresolved V genes explain less than half of these, and the others have no known cause. V, J and clone size reflect that table, while D and trimming were determined from the DNA. This sample holds 150,000 to 180,000 clones; 90% to 95% were observed only once. The ten most abundant clones make up approximately 1.6% of the sample.

The sample's time point label, in plain terms: about 28 days (+/-7) after the second vaccine dose. AZD1222 recipients whose second dose came at about 4 weeks and those whose second dose came at about 12 weeks were combined into one group, since spike-specific TCR depth and breadth did not differ between the two schedules. The vaccinee samples were drawn from two UK trials, COV001 and COV002, one of which was a single-blind randomized controlled phase 2/3 trial testing AZD1222 (ChAdOx1 nCoV-19) in healthy adults. For TCRbeta chain sequencing, PBMC samples from trial participants were taken at day 0 and at day 28 after the second dose. Trimming at the junction amounts to 4 bases on V and 2 bases on J, and the germline ends lie 12 bases apart. The germline V gene supplies CDR1 MDHEN and CDR2 SYDVKM. From its cysteine to its phenylalanine, the CDR3 spans 14 amino acids. Just the 42-base CDR3 DNA is kept, in frame starting at base 1.

Points the paper makes about the study in general: Participants were mostly white British, with more females than males. The authors suggested clonal diversity may have been underestimated. No day 14 peak-response samples were available, so repertoires were characterized only after the peak T cell response. The whole spike protein was spanned by vaccine-associated CD4 TCRs, and dominant responses were seen in regions 160-218 and 743-854. The 56-69-year group was small, and its depth increase did not reach significance, likely because of low power. After two AZD1222 doses, both the breadth and the depth of spike-specific TCRs were significantly higher than at day 0 and than in MenACWY recipients. Conclusions about previously exposed vaccinees are limited, since just five or six AZD1222 recipients were seropositive for SARS-CoV-2 at baseline. Reportedly, almost half of the unique spike-specific TCRs recognized epitopes lying outside the regions that are mutated in the B.1.351 and B.1.1.7 variants.

The TCR was taken from an adult who received the AZD1222 COVID-19 vaccine. The chain is made from TRBV28 and TRBJ2-7, with the D gene uncertain. Source: peripheral blood, taken 28 days after the second AZD1222 dose. Here the CDR3 is given as CASSSRYTTYEQYF. The nucleotide sequence reads TGTGCCAGCAGTTCTCGCTACACCACCTACGAGCAGTACTTC.